This TCR beta chain was found in a study of shared clonotypes between healthy human individuals. A word on this clone: The antigen is unknown.

This table comes from immunoSEQ multiplex PCR, and its TCRdb copy is limited to in-frame clones, with some not included. The sample holds about 2.3 million clones; under 95% are singletons and the top ten take around 0.38%. Findings and caveats of the study: Only blood underwent sampling, and tissue repertoires likely differ.

From germline, CDR1 is SGHAT and CDR2 FQNNGV. The germline V and J ends were trimmed by 0 bases and 8 bases, with 25 bases remaining between them. The CDR3 has 19 amino acids. Subsets obtained from CD4+ cells comprised CD45RA+ naive and CD45RA-negative memory cells. The chain carries TRBV11-2 and TRBJ2-2; the D gene is possibly TRBD2 (6 bases). Input material: naive CD4+ T cells from PBMCs. The subset was: CD45RA+ positively selected. The clonotype originates from a young man in good health. Some clones in this sample may be carry-over from other donors' samples. CDR3 amino acids: CASSLEVRGGHGVTGELFF. The CDR3 DNA follows: TGTGCCAGCAGCTTAGAGGTCCGTGGAGGGCATGGGGTCACGGGGGAGCTGTTTTTT.